These T cell receptor beta chains were read from a single sample in a study of blood T cell repertoires in COVID-19. The data were produced by immunoSEQ multiplex PCR, yet TCRdb's version contains in-frame clones alone and is incomplete. The sample consists of 300,000 to 400,000 clones, around 86% of them appearing once. Sequenced material: PBMCs or T cells enriched from blood (not recorded which). The receptor source for this set is a man in his sixties who had recovered from COVID-19. Each CDR3 is given with its conserved first and last residue. D genes are given only for firm matches. Where a row states a size, it is once, few, many or the class of an expanded clone; other rows omit it.

>TRBV11-2|.|.|TRBJ2-1
TGTGCCAGCAGCCAAACAGACTACCGCAATGAGCAGTTCTTC
CASSQTDYRNEQFF
>TRBV3-1/TRBV3-2|TRBD1|.|TRBJ1-1
TGTGCCAGCAGCCCATGGAGGGCGGCAGGGGGTCAACCGGACACTGAAGCTTTCTTT
CASSPWRAAGGQPDTEAFF
>TRBV21-1|.|.|TRBJ1-1
TGTGCCCGATGGGTTGGGGGCTTTGGGATGAACACTGAAGCTTTCTTT
CARWVGGFGMNTEAFF
>TRBV9|TRBD2|.|TRBJ2-3
TGTGCCAGCAGCGTAGTCGGCCCGGGGGGGGATACGCAGTATTTT
CASSVVGPGGDTQYF
>TRBV7-9|.|.|TRBJ2-3
TGTGCCAGCAGCTTAGATTGGCTACCAGCGGGCACAGATACGCAGTATTTT
CASSLDWLPAGTDTQYF
>TRBV7-8|TRBD1|.|TRBJ2-7
TGTGCCAGCAGCGCCCCACAGGGGCCGCTAACCACCTACGAGCAGTACTTC
CASSAPQGPLTTYEQYF
>TRBV5-1|TRBD1|.|TRBJ1-1
TGCGCCAGCAGCCCGCAGGGGGCAGGGACTGAAGCTTTCTTT
CASSPQGAGTEAFF
>TRBV10-1|TRBD2|.|TRBJ2-1
TGCGCCAGCAGTGAGTCGGTGTCTAGCGGGCACAATGACAATGAGCAGTTCTTC
CASSESVSSGHNDNEQFF
>TRBV4-2|TRBD1|.|TRBJ2-7
TGTGCCAGCAGCCAGGGATCGGGACAGGGGCTCTACGAGCAGTACTTC
CASSQGSGQGLYEQYF
>TRBV19|TRBD1|few|TRBJ1-2
TGTGCCAGTAGCGCTATGGACAGGGGACTCTATGGCTACACCTTC
CASSAMDRGLYGYTF
>TRBV5-1|TRBD1|.|TRBJ2-1
TGCGCCAGCAGTAGAGACCCTGTGACAGGGGACAATGAGCAGTTCTTC
CASSRDPVTGDNEQFF
>TRBV6-4|TRBD2|.|TRBJ2-1
TGTGCCAGCAGTGAAGGGGCTAGCGGGGCATACAATGAGCAGTTCTTC
CASSEGASGAYNEQFF
>TRBV5-1|TRBD2|.|TRBJ2-1
TGCGCCAGCAGCTCTCTATTACTAGCGGGAGATGGCAATGAGCAGTTCTTC
CASSSLLLAGDGNEQFF
>TRBV4-2|TRBD2|.|TRBJ2-1
TGTGCCAGCAGCCAAGCCCGGGGGACTAGCGAGGCCAATGAGCAGTTCTTC
CASSQARGTSEANEQFF
>TRBV24-1|TRBD1|.|TRBJ1-2
TGTGCCACCAGTGATAGACAGGGAAATAATGGCTACACCTTC
CATSDRQGNNGYTF
>TRBV28|.|once|TRBJ2-2
TGTGCCAGCAGTTCCCGACCCGTGACAGGCCTCACCGGGGAGCTGTTTTTT
CASSSRPVTGLTGELFF
>TRBV5-1|.|.|TRBJ2-5
TGCGCCAGCAGCTTCACAGGGTTTCAAGAGACCCAGTACTTC
CASSFTGFQETQYF
>TRBV2|TRBD2|once|TRBJ2-7
TGTGCCAGCAGTGTGGGAGCGGGAAGCTCCTACGAGCAGTACTTC
CASSVGAGSSYEQYF
>TRBV5-1|TRBD1|.|TRBJ2-3
TGCGCCAGCAGCTGGACAGGGAGCACAGATACGCAGTATTTT
CASSWTGSTDTQYF
>TRBV5-4|TRBD1|.|TRBJ1-1
TGTGCCAGCAGCTCCCGGGACAGGGGCACTGAAGCTTTCTTT
CASSSRDRGTEAFF
>TRBV27|TRBD2|.|TRBJ2-7
TGTGCCAGCAGCATAGCGGGAGGCGGGTACGAGCAGTACTTC
CASSIAGGGYEQYF
>TRBV19|TRBD1|few|TRBJ1-1
TGTGCCAGTAACAACCCCGGGACAGTGATGGAAGCTTTCTTT
CASNNPGTVMEAFF